What follows describes a single T cell receptor beta chain. The source of the sample is a study of blood T cell repertoires in COVID-19. Data came from immunoSEQ multiplex PCR; TCRdb stores just in-frame clones and leaves some out. This table holds roughly 400,000 clones, approximately 86% found once. With V trimmed by 4 bases and J by 3 bases, 11 bases remained unmatched. Germline CDR1 SGHAT, CDR2 FQNNGV. This CDR3 has 16 amino acids. The sequence was collected from a woman in her forties with acute COVID-19. The sequenced sample was PBMCs or T cells enriched from blood (not recorded which). The rearrangement joins TRBV11-2 to TRBJ1-2; TRBD1 aligns across 7 bases. CDR3 nucleotides: TGTGCCAGCAGCTACTTCAGGGGGAAAAGGGACTATGGCTACACCTTC. Translation gives CASSYFRGKRDYGYTF.